The clone carrying this T cell receptor beta chain showed up many times. V lost 2 bases and J lost 7, with 9 bases in between. This CDR3 contains 13 residues. Building of the TCR beta libraries involved iRepertoire HTBI primers and Arm-PCR of CDR3 regions. From the multiplex PCR reads, TCRdb called clonotypes with MiXCR, one entry per CDR3 protein. The sample includes 500,000 to 700,000 distinct CDR3 sequences, approximately 15% of them seen just once. This entry comes from a study of regulatory T cells in long-lasting Graves disease. Regarding time point: newly diagnosed GD, antithyroid drugs for less than 3 months. Researchers made the TCR library from RNA that was extracted from PBMCs. The sample was also reused in another study, on T cells in Graves' hyperthyroidism and ophthalmopathy.

The sequence derives from a woman in her 30s with Graves disease. The chain combines TRBV12-3 or TRBV12-4 with TRBJ1-5; D not resolved. The source material was peripheral blood mononuclear cells (PBMCs), sampled at new diagnosis, from a patient treated with antithyroid drugs. The CDR3 protein is CASSLSLDQPQHF. The CDR3 DNA reads as TGTGCCAGCAGTTTAAGTTTAGACCAGCCCCAGCATTTT.